This TCR beta chain was captured in a study of blood T cell repertoires in COVID-19. Here immunoSEQ multiplex PCR was the method, and the copy in TCRdb shows in-frame clones only, minus some. This table holds 300,000 to 400,000 clones, approximately 90% found once. Grouping used clinical history reported by participants in a survey and questionnaire. The sequence derives from a woman aged 18 to 35 who had recovered from COVID-19. Sequencing was done on a sample of PBMCs or T cells enriched from blood (not recorded which).

The CDR3 DNA is TGTGCCAGCAGCCTCGGTCCCCAGGGAATCGACACTGAAGCTTTCTTT. As protein: CASSLGPQGIDTEAFF. The chain couples TRBV6-2 or TRBV6-3 to TRBJ1-1; D may be TRBD1 (5 bases). Germline V lookup: CDR1 MNHEY, CDR2 SVGEGT. This CDR3 is 16 amino acids long. Trimming left V 6 bases short and J 3 bases short, with 20 bases between.